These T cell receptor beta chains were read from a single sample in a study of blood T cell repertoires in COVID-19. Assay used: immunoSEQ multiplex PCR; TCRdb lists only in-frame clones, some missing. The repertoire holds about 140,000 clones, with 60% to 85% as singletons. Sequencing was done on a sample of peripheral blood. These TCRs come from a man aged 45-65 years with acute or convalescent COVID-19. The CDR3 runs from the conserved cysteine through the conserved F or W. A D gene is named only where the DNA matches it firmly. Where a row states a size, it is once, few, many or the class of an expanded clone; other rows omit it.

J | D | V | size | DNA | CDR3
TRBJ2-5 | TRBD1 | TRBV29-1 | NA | TGCAGCGTCAACAGGGGGGCTAGCGTTCAAGAGACCCAGTACTTC | CSVNRGASVQETQYF
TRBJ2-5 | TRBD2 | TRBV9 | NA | TGTGCCAGCAGCGTCGGACTAGCGGGGTTGACAGAGACCCAGTACTTC | CASSVGLAGLTETQYF
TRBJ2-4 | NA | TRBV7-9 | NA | TGTGCCAGCAGCCCTCATGGAGGGCAGGACATTCAGTACTTC | CASSPHGGQDIQYF
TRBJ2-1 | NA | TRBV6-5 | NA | TGTGCCAGCAGCTACCGGGACTCCGAGGGTGAGCAGTTCTTC | CASSYRDSEGEQFF
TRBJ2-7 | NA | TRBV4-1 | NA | TGCGCCAGCAGCCATCCGGGTATGTCCTACGAGCAGTACTTC | CASSHPGMSYEQYF
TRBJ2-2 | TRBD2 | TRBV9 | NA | TGTGCCAGCAGCGTAGGGCTAGCGGACTACACCGGGGAGCTGTTTTTT | CASSVGLADYTGELFF
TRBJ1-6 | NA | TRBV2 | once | TGTGCCAGCAGAGTCCCGGGGGATAATTCACCCCTCCACTTT | CASRVPGDNSPLHF
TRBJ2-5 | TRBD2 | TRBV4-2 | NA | TGTGCCAGCAGCCAACTACTAGCGGGGGGGCGTTTAGAGACCCAGTACTTC | CASSQLLAGGRLETQYF
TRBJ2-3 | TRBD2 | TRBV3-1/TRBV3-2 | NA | TGTGCCAGCAGCCAACCTCCGGGACTACGCACAGATACGCAGTATTTT | CASSQPPGLRTDTQYF
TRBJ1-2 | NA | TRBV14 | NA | TGTGCCAGCAGCCAAGATCAAGGGGGCTATGGCTACACCTTC | CASSQDQGGYGYTF
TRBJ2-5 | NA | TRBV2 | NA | TGTGCCAGCAGTGGCTCCCTTGGGGGGGGGCATGAGACCCAGTACTTC | CASSGSLGGGHETQYF
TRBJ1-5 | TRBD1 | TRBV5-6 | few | TGTGCCAGCAGCCCCCGACAGGGATCGGGGAGCAATCAGCCCCAGCATTTT | CASSPRQGSGSNQPQHF
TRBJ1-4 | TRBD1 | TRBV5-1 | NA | TGCGCCAGCAGCGGAACAGGGGGAGTTAGTGAAAAACTGTTTTTT | CASSGTGGVSEKLFF
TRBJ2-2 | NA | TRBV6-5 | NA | TGTGCCAGCAGTTACAGGGGATTCGGCACCGGGGAGCTGTTTTTT | CASSYRGFGTGELFF
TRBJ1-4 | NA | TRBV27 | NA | TGTGCCAGCAGTCCGGACAGCAATGAAAAACTGTTTTTT | CASSPDSNEKLFF
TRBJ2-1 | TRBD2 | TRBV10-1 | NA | TGCGCCAGCAGCGGCGGGACTAGCGGGGTCTACAATGAGCAGTTCTTC | CASSGGTSGVYNEQFF
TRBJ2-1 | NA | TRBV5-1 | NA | TGCGCCAGCAGCTCCACTAGTTACAATGAGCAGTTCTTC | CASSSTSYNEQFF
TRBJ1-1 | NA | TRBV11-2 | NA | TGTGCCAGCAGCCCCCCCCAGTTTTCGGGGGGAATGAACACTGAAGCTTTCTTT | CASSPPQFSGGMNTEAFF
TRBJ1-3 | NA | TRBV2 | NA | TGTGCCAGCAGTCTGGGAGTTGTCCTCGGAAACACCATATATTTT | CASSLGVVLGNTIYF
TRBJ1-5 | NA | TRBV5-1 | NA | TGCGCCAGCAGCTTGGGAGGCGGTCAGCCCCAGCATTTT | CASSLGGGQPQHF
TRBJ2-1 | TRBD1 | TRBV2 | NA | TGTGCCAGCAGGAGAGACAGGGGTCGTAAGGATGAGCAGTTCTTC | CASRRDRGRKDEQFF
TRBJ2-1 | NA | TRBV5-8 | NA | TGTGCCAGCAGCTCAGGACTAACTCAATACAATGAGCAGTTCTTC | CASSSGLTQYNEQFF
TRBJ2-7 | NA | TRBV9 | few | TGTGCCAGCAGCGTAGCGGGGTCCTACGAGCAGTACTTC | CASSVAGSYEQYF
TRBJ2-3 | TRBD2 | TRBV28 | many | TGTGCCAGCAGTCCGCGTCCCCCACTAGCGGGGGCCCGCACAGATACGCAGTATTTT | CASSPRPPLAGARTDTQYF
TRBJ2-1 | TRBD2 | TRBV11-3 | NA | TGTGCCAGCAGCTTGGGTAGCGGGGAGCAGTTCTTC | CASSLGSGEQFF
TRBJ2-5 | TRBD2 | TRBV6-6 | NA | TGTGCCAGCAGTAAGACTAGCGGGGAGACCCAGTACTTC | CASSKTSGETQYF
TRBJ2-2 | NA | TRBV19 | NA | TGTGCCAGCCCCACACCCACCGGGGAGCTGTTTTTT | CASPTPTGELFF
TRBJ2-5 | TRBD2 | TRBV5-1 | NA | TGCGCCAGCAGCTTGGTCTCTAGCGGGGGCCTTGCGCAAGAGACCCAGTACTTC | CASSLVSSGGLAQETQYF